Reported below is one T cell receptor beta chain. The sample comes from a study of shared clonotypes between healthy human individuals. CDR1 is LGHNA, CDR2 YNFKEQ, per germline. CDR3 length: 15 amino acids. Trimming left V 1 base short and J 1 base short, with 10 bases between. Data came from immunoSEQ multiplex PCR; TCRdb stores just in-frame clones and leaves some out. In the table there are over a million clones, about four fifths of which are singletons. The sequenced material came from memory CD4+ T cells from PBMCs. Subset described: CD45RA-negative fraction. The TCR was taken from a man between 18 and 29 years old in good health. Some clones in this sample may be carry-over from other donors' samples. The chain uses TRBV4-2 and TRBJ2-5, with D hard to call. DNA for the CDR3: TGTGCCAGCAGCCAAGTAACAGCCAGCCAAGAGACCCAGTACTTC. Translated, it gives CASSQVTASQETQYF.